Listed below are T cell receptor beta chains from one sample, sequenced in a study of T cell changes during pregnancy in multiple sclerosis. Produced via immunoSEQ multiplex PCR; TCRdb's table is partial and in-frame only. The table lists about 58,000 clones, about 90% of them singletons. Material: CD4+ T cells from peripheral blood mononuclear cells, obtained after pregnancy. Receptors originate from a female donor in good health, enrolled as a control in a pregnancy study. CDR3s include the opening cysteine and the closing phenylalanine or tryptophan. Each record gives: V gene, CDR3 protein.

TRBV4-1	CASSQDPGQGNYGYTF
TRBV7-2	CASSLRGRYTGELFF
TRBV7-2	CASSSPSGGANTGELFF
TRBV5-4	CASSYRDREGDTQYF
TRBV27	CASSPRTYTEAFF
TRBV6-6	CASSQLAGTYNEQFF
TRBV5-1	CASSLGNAGRAPDEQFF
TRBV27	CASRRNIFTEAFF
TRBV19	CASSIAGAGGWDTQYF
TRBV10-3	CAISGGTSGGETQYF
TRBV7-7	CASSSTGADTGELFF
TRBV9	CASSVGVAGGVEQFF
TRBV7-2	CASSFEAGRGNQPQHF
TRBV7-2	CASSATVPSYNEQFF
TRBV7-2	CASSLDNNYGYTF
TRBV2	CASSAWPSEKLFF